This note documents a single TCR beta chain sequence. This clonotype is classified as medium-sized (0.01 to 0.1%). No cognate antigen has been identified for it. No much larger clone is present one base from it, and per-base qualities are unavailable. Using a BD FACSAria II cell sorter, four subsets defined by PD-1 and/or TIGIT were sorted from live CD3+CD8+TCRalphabeta+ cells. To characterize relevance to anti-PD-1 therapy response, circulating CD8 T cells were sorted into four subsets based on PD-1 and TIGIT expression. From each sorted CD8 T-cell subset, both TCR alpha and TCR beta chains were sequenced. Peripheral blood was collected before the first anti-PD-1 injection, after two injections and after four injections. PBMCs were immediately isolated by Ficoll gradient centrifugation. Until use, PBMCs were stored frozen in liquid nitrogen in RPMI containing about 21% FCS and approximately 9.1% DMSO. Thawed PBMCs were stained with a viability dye and antibodies against CD3, CD8alpha, TCRalphabeta, PD-1 and TIGIT. Total RNA was extracted with the RNeasy Kit, and every sample reached a RIN above 7.

TCRdb records NextSeq 500 as the sequencer. Starting from about 15 ng of total RNA, TCR libraries were made with the QIAseq Immune Repertoire RNA Library Kit, Human TCR Panel. Sequencing of the TCR libraries was done on an Illumina NextSeq with a Mid Output V2 kit and asymmetric 261x41 paired-end reads. Each TCR library was diluted to roughly 3.8 nM, pooled, denatured and loaded at 1.0 pM. The authors' analysis ran thus. TCR FASTQ files were processed in the QIAGEN GeneGlobe Data Analysis Center, and downstream analysis was performed in R 3.5.2. Clonality was computed as one minus Shannon entropy normalized by the log of the number of unique productive sequences. Fisher exact tests at 5% FDR, run separately within each subset, picked out TRA or TRB clonotypes whose abundance differed between baseline and M1. Clonotypes with differential abundance were put into four groups: emerging, expanding, contracting or non-expanding/contracting. Repertoire overlap between patients was measured with Morisita's overlap index. Using fastp at Q25 and MiXCR, TCRdb reprocessed the public reads and kept productive beta chains. Here each entry gathers all rows of one CDR3 protein and keeps the most common genes and DNA. The V and J calls come from TCRdb's annotation, not from the publication. This sample comprises 1,500 to 2,000 distinct CDR3 sequences, around 7% of them detected only once. In total, the top ten clones hold roughly 8.5% of the sample.

The entry originates in a study of circulating CD8 cells and anti-PD-1 response in melanoma (dated by TCRdb to the early 2020s). For the wider study: Patients received nivolumab intravenously at 3 mg/kg every 2 weeks. Of the 13 patients in the melanoma cohort, seven received anti-PD-1 as first-line therapy and six had prior targeted therapy or immunotherapy. Patients with complete or partial responses were classified as responders; those with stable or progressive disease (RECIST v1.1) as non-responders. A total of some 11 melanoma patients were included in the TCR repertoire analysis, 4 of them responders and 7 non-responders. In on-treatment samples, a biotinylated anti-human IgG4 antibody was used to detect PD-1. The research as a whole found: Because tumor material could not be accessed, tumor reactivity was instead assessed with peptide assays on expanded sorted subsets. Diversity was greatest in the DNEG repertoire, PD-1 and DPOS had similar and higher clonality, and TIGIT repertoires had the lowest diversity. The cohort included both treatment-naive and previously treated patients, and the authors noted that this mix could influence results. Because material was limited, experiments were generally done without replicates. The published TCR repertoire comparisons relied only on baseline and M1 samples from a small cohort that had few responders. Repertoires were mostly private between subsets, with fewer than 7% of TRB clonotypes shared at M1, and the greatest sharing occurred between DPOS and TIGIT.

The CDR3 runs 9 amino acids, cysteine and phenylalanine included. The CDR3 DNA has 27 bases and is translated from base 1. V gives up 5 bases and J gives up 5 bases, and the segment between their germline ends measures 2 bases. As encoded in the germline V gene, CDR1 is SGDLS while CDR2 is YYNGEE. The rearrangement joined TRBV9 to TRBJ2-7; too little of a D gene remains to name it. This receptor was taken from a human donor with melanoma. The sequencing used CD8+ T cells from PBMCs, collected at baseline or after one month of anti-PD-1 therapy (not recorded which). The CDR3 is CASSNEQYF. In nucleotides, the sequence is TGTGCCAGCAGTAACGAGCAGTACTTC.